Following are 17 T cell receptor beta chains from one sample sequenced in a study of beta chain features in type 1 diabetes. No antigen has been identified for these receptors. Expressed TCRB transcripts were sequenced because the isolated RNA had all been reverse transcribed beforehand. Using immunoSEQ multiplex PCR, the repertoire was profiled, and TCRdb retains in-frame clones only, with some absent. The sample lists a few hundred thousand clones, about 24% occurring once. Study-level results: The study found moderately but significantly shorter TCRB CDR3s in all four CD4+ subsets of Type 1 diabetes patients.

The specimen sequenced was naive CD4+ T cells from blood. The receptors shown here come from a woman aged 25 to 39 with type 1 diabetes.

This clone was picked up a small number of times. The chain recombines TRBV6-1 with TRBJ2-1, with 10 positions matching TRBD2. The CDR3 totals 14 residues. In germline, CDR1 is MNHNS, CDR2 SASEGT. V trimming: 6 bases; J trimming: 3 bases; junction bases outside the gene matches: 2. The CDR3 bases are TGTGCCAGCAGAGCTAGCGGGAGCTACAATGAGCAGTTCTTC. Protein product: CASRASGSYNEQFF.

In nucleotides, the CDR3 is TGTGCCAGCAGCGCACCGGGGGATGATACGCAGTATTTT. It is translated as CASSAPGDDTQYF. V and J are TRBV11-3 and TRBJ2-3; the D gene is possibly TRBD2 (6 bases). Germline CDR1 is SGHNT and CDR2 is YENEEA. The length of the CDR3 is 13 residues. With 5 bases removed from V and 6 bases from J, the gap between germline ends came to 12 bases.

The genes are TRBV19 and TRBJ2-7, with D perhaps TRBD2 (6 bases). The germline CDR1 and CDR2 sequences are LNHDA and SQIVND (reference sequence). Between the trimmed V and J ends, which lost 3 bases and 5 bases, there was a span of 11 bases. This CDR3 region has 13 residues. The CDR3 sequence is CASSIGRRDEQYF. Here the CDR3 DNA reads TGTGCCAGTAGTATTGGCAGGAGGGACGAGCAGTACTTC.

Notes on this clone: The same CDR3 arises from other DNA sequences in this sample as well. The CDR3 loop is CASSRDRGQETQYF. CDR3 nucleotide sequence: TGTGCCAGCAGCCGGGACAGGGGGCAAGAGACCCAGTACTTC. The chain carries TRBV7-2 and TRBJ2-5; TRBD1 matches at 11 bases. Germline lookup yields CDR1 SGHTA and CDR2 FQGNSA. Trimming took 5 bases from V and 2 from J; bases not matched to a gene: 1. The CDR3 spans 14 residues.

The chain combines TRBV29-1 with TRBJ1-1, with 9 bases fitting TRBD1. J lost 7 bases, V lost 2 bases, and 5 bases had no gene match. The CDR3 has 13 residues. Germline CDR1 and CDR2: SQVTM and ANQGSEA. CDR3 amino acids: CSVERTGAGEAFF. The CDR3 DNA follows: TGCAGCGTTGAAAGGACAGGGGCTGGTGAAGCTTTCTTT.

The chain combines TRBV5-4 with TRBJ2-2; TRBD1 agrees at 7 bases. The V gene's germline CDR1 is SGHNT and CDR2 YYREEE (reference sequence). Losses at the gene ends were 4 bases for V and 6 bases for J; bases not matched to a gene: 6. This CDR3 is built from 14 residues. CDR3: CASSEDRRPGELFF. The CDR3 bases are TGTGCCAGCAGCGAGGACAGGCGCCCCGGGGAGCTGTTTTTT.

The rearrangement joins TRBV29-1 to TRBJ1-1; TRBD1 matches at 9 bases. Per the germline V gene, CDR1 is SQVTM and CDR2 is ANQGSEA. The V gene end was trimmed by 1 base and the J gene end by 4 bases; junction bases not matched to a gene: 7. The CDR3 has 15 amino acids. CDR3 residues: CSVEGGTGYPTEAFF. DNA for the CDR3: TGCAGCGTTGAAGGAGGGACAGGGTACCCCACTGAAGCTTTCTTT.

Here the CDR3 DNA reads TGTGCCAGCAGTTTATCCCCGGGAGGGTCTGGTTCTGACATTCAGTACTTC. Translated, it gives CASSLSPGGSGSDIQYF. The rearrangement uses TRBV27 and TRBJ2-4; 8 bases fit TRBD2. CDR3 length: 17 amino acids. Germline V lookup: CDR1 MNHEY, CDR2 SMNVEV (reference sequence). J gave up 8 bases and V 0 bases, and 12 bases lay outside the gene matches.

J is TRBJ2-1 and V is TRBV11-1; 12 bases map to TRBD2. This CDR3 comprises 15 residues. The trim removed 1 base at V and 8 bases at J, leaving 3 bases unmatched. Germline loops: CDR1 SGHAT, CDR2 FQDESV (reference sequence). The CDR3 region is CASSLDLAGGDEQFF. The CDR3 bases are TGTGCCAGCAGCTTAGACCTAGCGGGAGGGGATGAGCAGTTCTTC.

This clone was detected a few times. The chain is built from TRBV11-2 and TRBJ2-1; 10 nucleotides align to TRBD2. Germline values: CDR1 SGHAT, CDR2 FQNNGV. The CDR3 spans 19 residues. The ends lost 4 bases at V and 9 bases at J; junction bases unmatched: 21. The CDR3 DNA reads as TGTGCCAGCAGCTCGGGACTAGCGAGAAGATGGCCGAATGATGGTGAGCAGTTCTTC. It translates to CASSSGLARRWPNDGEQFF.

Remarks on this clone: Different DNA sequences within this sample yield the same CDR3. CDR3 protein: CASSVVADTEAFF. For the CDR3, the DNA is TGTGCCAGCAGCGTAGTGGCCGACACTGAAGCTTTCTTT. V is TRBV9 and J is TRBJ1-1; no definite D call. V was cut by 0 bases and J by 3 bases, with 6 bases left in between. The CDR3 totals 13 residues. Germline V lookup: CDR1 SGDLS, CDR2 YYNGEE.

The chain joins TRBV29-1 to TRBJ1-5, with 8 positions matching TRBD1. This CDR3 region has 13 residues. CDR1 SQVTM and CDR2 ANQGSEA come from the germline V gene. V trimming: 3 bases; J trimming: 5 bases; junction bases outside the gene matches: 3. The CDR3, as DNA: TGCAGCGTTGAGGGACAGGAAGATCAGCCCCAGCATTTT. Encoded protein: CSVEGQEDQPQHF. Full variable domain (remainder filled in from reference TRBV29-1 and TRBJ1-5): SAVISQKPSRDICQRGTSLTIQCQVDSQVTMMFWYRQQPGQSLTLIATANQGSEATYESGFVIDKFPISRPNLTFSTLTVSNMSPEDSSIYLCSVEGQEDQPQHFGDGTRLSIL.

This chain links TRBV30 with TRBJ2-3, with D hard to call. The CDR3 is made up of 12 amino acids. Trimming took 0 bases from V and 3 from J, leaving 4 bases between them. CDR1 is GTSNPN and CDR2 is SVGIG in the germline V gene (reference sequence). The CDR3 protein is CAWSVVTDTQYF. The CDR3 DNA reads TGTGCCTGGAGTGTCGTGACAGATACGCAGTATTTT.

The V and J genes are TRBV30 and TRBJ1-5; TRBD1 matches 8 bases. The J segment lost 7 bases and the V segment lost 5 bases, leaving 7 bases of the junction unmatched. The CDR3 sequence is 13 residues long. Per the germline V gene, CDR1 is GTSNPN and CDR2 is SVGIG (reference sequence). The CDR3 DNA sequence: TGTGCCTGGGACAGGGGCGCAGGGCAGCCCCAGCATTTT. This gives the protein CAWDRGAGQPQHF.

This clone appeared a few times. The V gene is TRBV15, the J gene TRBJ2-5; 7 bases align to TRBD2. V was pared by 5 bases and J by 4 bases, with 7 bases of the junction left unmatched. CDR1 is LNHNV, CDR2 YYDKDF, per germline (reference sequence). The CDR3 runs to 14 residues. CDR3 residues: CATSGGGTTETQYF. The DNA of the CDR3 is TGTGCCACCAGCGGGGGGGGGACGACAGAGACCCAGTACTTC.

This clone occurred a few times. The V gene is TRBV28, the J gene TRBJ2-5; D is unclear. The CDR3 totals 12 residues. Looked up from germline, CDR1 is MDHEN and CDR2 is SYDVKM. The germline V and J ends were trimmed by 7 bases and 5 bases, with 11 bases remaining between them. CDR3 nucleotide sequence: TGTGCCAGCATGCGCAACGGGGAGACCCAGTACTTC. Its protein product is CASMRNGETQYF.

This clone was counted a few times. V is TRBV5-1 and J is TRBJ2-1, with 7 bases fitting TRBD2. The CDR3 runs 13 residues. V shed 4 bases, J shed 10 bases, and the junction held 8 bases outside the gene matches. CDR1 and CDR2 from the germline V gene are SGHRS and YFSETQ. The CDR3 bases are TGCGCCAGCAGCCCTACACCGGGACTAGAGCAGTTCTTC. It codes for CASSPTPGLEQFF.